These 16 T cell receptor beta chains came from one sample sequenced in a study of T-cell memory formation after mild COVID-19. TCRdb re-called the 5' RACE reads through MiXCR, storing one row per CDR3 protein. The data show 45,000 to 65,000 distinct CDR3 sequences, with 9.3% seen just once and about an eighth held by the top ten. Sequences were obtained from PBMCs or a T cell subset sorted from them (not recorded which). The receptors come from an adult woman who had mild COVID-19 (a few samples of this study predate the infection). Cell type and time point are not known.

Many counts were recorded for this clonotype. The gene calls are TRBV6-6 and TRBJ2-3; TRBD1 might be the D (5 bases). The germline V and J ends were trimmed by 6 bases and 4 bases, with 14 bases remaining between them. The length of the CDR3 is 14 residues. Germline loops: CDR1 MNHNY, CDR2 SVGAGI (reference sequence). Here the CDR3 reads CASRGILGADTQYF. As DNA, the CDR3 is TGTGCCAGCAGGGGAATCCTAGGGGCAGATACGCAGTATTTT.

This clonotype has a count of ten or more. This sequence joins TRBV10-3 and TRBJ1-1, with D perhaps matching TRBD1 (5 bases). Germline lookup yields CDR1 ENHRY and CDR2 SYGVKD. This CDR3 comprises 15 residues. The V end was cut by 8 bases, the J end by 1 base, with 17 bases between. CDR3 amino acids: CAIGPRGAGNTEAFF. The CDR3 nucleotides are TGTGCCATCGGACCTAGGGGAGCGGGGAACACTGAAGCTTTCTTT.

The J gene is TRBJ2-7, the V gene TRBV5-1; possible D gene TRBD2, 6 bases. The V gene's germline CDR1 is SGHRS and CDR2 YFSETQ. Trimming left V 0 bases short and J 5 bases short, with 12 bases between. The CDR3 loop spans 14 amino acids. In DNA form, the CDR3 reads TGCGCCAGCAGCTTGGCCGGGGGTATCCACGAGCAGTACTTC. Encoded protein: CASSLAGGIHEQYF.

This clonotype was found a few times. The chain joins TRBV12-3 or TRBV12-4 to TRBJ2-7; 15 nucleotides line up with TRBD2. The trim removed 3 bases at V and 2 bases at J, leaving 2 bases unmatched. The CDR3 sequence is 16 residues long. The CDR3 coding sequence is TGTGCCAGCAGTTTGGGACTAGCGGGGGGCGCCTACGAGCAGTACTTC. Translation: CASSLGLAGGAYEQYF.

This clonotype was seen ten or more times. The chain has TRBV12-3 or TRBV12-4 and TRBJ2-5; a possible D gene is TRBD1 (5 bases). This CDR3 spans 14 amino acids. V lost 1 base and J 3 bases, leaving 9 bases between the germline ends. CDR3 sequence reads: CASSLVAREETQYF. The CDR3 DNA reads TGTGCCAGCAGTTTAGTAGCCAGGGAAGAGACCCAGTACTTC.

This clonotype appeared many times. V and J are TRBV7-2 and TRBJ2-1, with D perhaps TRBD2 (6 bases). This CDR3 is 18 amino acids long. V was pared by 0 bases and J by 7 bases, with 22 bases between. Looked up from germline, CDR1 is SGHTA and CDR2 is FQGNSA. CDR3 residues: CASSLAGGARGIWNEQFF. The CDR3 DNA is TGTGCCAGCAGCTTAGCGGGCGGGGCCCGAGGGATCTGGAATGAGCAGTTCTTC.

V is TRBV3-1 and J is TRBJ1-1; no clear D gene. Germline assignment: CDR1 LGHDT and CDR2 YNNKEL (reference sequence). Trimming shortened V by 3 bases and J by 1 base, and 3 bases separated the two germline ends. There are 12 residues in the CDR3. The CDR3 loop reads CASSHSNTEAFF. CDR3 sequence (DNA): TGTGCCAGCAGCCATTCGAACACTGAAGCTTTCTTT.

This clonotype was seen a handful of times. The chain is built from TRBV13 and TRBJ1-1; 7 nucleotides agree with TRBD1. V trimming: 8 bases; J trimming: 5 bases; junction bases outside the gene matches: 8. Germline V gene data show CDR1 as PRHDT and CDR2 as FYEKMQ (reference sequence). This CDR3 comprises 13 residues. CDR3 residues: CASGQGGETEAFF. The CDR3 DNA sequence: TGTGCCAGCGGCCAGGGGGGGGAAACTGAAGCTTTCTTT.

This clonotype was detected only a few times. The rearrangement joins TRBV18 to TRBJ1-1, with 7 bases lining up with TRBD1. The trim removed 3 bases at V and 3 bases at J, leaving 10 bases unmatched. Germline-derived CDR1 and CDR2 are KGHSH and LQKENI. The CDR3 is made up of 16 amino acids. The CDR3 DNA is TGTGCCAGCTCACCCGGGACAGTCCTAGGGGACACTGAAGCTTTCTTT. It yields the protein CASSPGTVLGDTEAFF. Drawing the rest from reference TRBV18 and TRBJ1-1, the complete variable domain is NAGVMQNPRHLVRRRGQEARLRCSPMKGHSHVYWYRQLPEEGLKFMVYLQKENIIDESGMPKERFSAEFPKEGPSILRIQQVVRGDSAAYFCASSPGTVLGDTEAFFGQGTRLTVV.

The CDR3 here is CASSLGTVTGELFF. CDR3 DNA sequence: TGCGCCAGCAGCTTGGGGACAGTCACCGGGGAGCTGTTTTTT. V usage is TRBV5-1 and J usage is TRBJ2-2; D possibly corresponds to TRBD1 (6 bases). Trimming shortened V by 0 bases and J by 4 bases, and 7 bases separated the two germline ends. This CDR3 comprises 14 residues. Per the germline V gene, CDR1 is SGHRS and CDR2 is YFSETQ.

This clonotype has a handful of counts. This sequence joins TRBV11-3 and TRBJ2-3; 13 nucleotides match TRBD2. The CDR3 runs to 17 residues. Germline values: CDR1 SGHNT, CDR2 YENEEA. Trimming removed 4 bases from V and 4 bases from J; junction bases left unmatched: 8. The chain's CDR3 is CASSWGLAGRDADTQYF. The DNA of the CDR3 is TGTGCCAGCAGCTGGGGACTAGCGGGAAGGGATGCAGATACGCAGTATTTT.

The J gene is TRBJ2-3, the V gene TRBV18; 9 bases are shared with TRBD1. V shed 6 bases, J shed 4 bases, and the junction held 8 bases outside the gene matches. Germline V CDR1 and CDR2: KGHSH, LQKENI. The CDR3 totals 15 residues. CDR3 sequence reads: CASSRGQGKADTQYF. The CDR3 nucleotides are TGTGCCAGCTCGCGCGGACAGGGGAAGGCAGATACGCAGTATTTT. The variable domain in full, with the rest retrieved from reference TRBV18 and TRBJ2-3, is NAGVMQNPRHLVRRRGQEARLRCSPMKGHSHVYWYRQLPEEGLKFMVYLQKENIIDESGMPKERFSAEFPKEGPSILRIQQVVRGDSAAYFCASSRGQGKADTQYFGPGTRLTVL.

This clonotype has ten or more counts. The rearrangement uses TRBV7-9 and TRBJ2-1; possibly TRBD1 for D (6 bases). The CDR3 spans 13 residues. The germline V gene encodes CDR1 SEHNR and CDR2 FQNEAQ (reference sequence). Trimming took off 5 bases at V and 5 bases at J, with 10 bases between the two ends. The CDR3 DNA sequence: TGTGCCAGCAGCCCTGGACAGCACAATGAGCAGTTCTTC. This gives the protein CASSPGQHNEQFF.

This clonotype was seen a handful of times. The chain uses TRBV24-1 and TRBJ2-2; 7 bases are shared with TRBD2. This CDR3 is 15 amino acids long. V was clipped by 5 bases and J by 5 bases; unmatched bases: 7. Germline assignment: CDR1 KGHDR and CDR2 SFDVKD. This CDR3 reads CATSAGTTETGELFF. CDR3 sequence (DNA): TGTGCCACCAGTGCCGGGACTACTGAAACCGGGGAGCTGTTTTTT.

CDR3 region: CATSDLLGTDTQYF. The CDR3 region has the DNA TGTGCCACCAGTGATTTGCTCGGGACAGATACGCAGTATTTT. The chain carries TRBV24-1 and TRBJ2-3; D not certain. The length of the CDR3 is 14 residues. Trimming removed 0 bases from V and 3 bases from J, with 6 bases in between. CDR1 is KGHDR, CDR2 SFDVKD, per germline.

This clonotype was observed a few times. This sequence joins TRBV5-5 and TRBJ2-7, with 9 bases identical to TRBD2. CDR1 is SGHKS and CDR2 is YYEKEE in the germline V gene (reference sequence). This CDR3 spans 14 amino acids. V lost 5 bases to trimming and J lost 4 bases; unmatched junction nucleotides: 7. The CDR3 DNA reads TGTGCCAGCAGACCCGCGGGGGGGCGTTACGAGCAGTACTTC. This translates into CASRPAGGRYEQYF.